These 23 T cell receptor beta chains share one sample of origin, sequenced in a study of metastatic and nonmetastatic thyroid tumors (TCRdb year 2020). Receptor amplification or capture employed PCR. TCRdb shows the sequencer as Illumina HiSeq 4000. Through fastp at Q25 and MiXCR, TCRdb rebuilt clones from the public reads, retaining in-frame beta chains. The sample has 84,000 or so clones on record, 8% to 9.5% of them singletons. Of the sample, 8% to 10% is held by the ten largest clones. None of the patients had been given any treatment before thyroid surgery. Material for sequencing was blood. The receptors shown here come from a female donor with papillary thyroid cancer or a benign thyroid nodule (not recorded which). Some clones in this sample may be carry-over from other donors' samples.

This clone was seen a handful of times. This rearrangement joins TRBV2 to TRBJ2-7; TRBD1 aligns across 9 bases. V trimming: 6 bases; J trimming: 6 bases; junction bases outside the gene matches: 9. The CDR3 sequence is 14 residues long. Germline V gene sequence: CDR1 SNHLY, CDR2 FYNNEI. The CDR3: CASRAGQGEGEQYF. For the CDR3, the DNA is TGTGCCAGCAGAGCGGGACAGGGCGAAGGCGAGCAGTACTTC. Drawing the rest from reference TRBV2 and TRBJ2-7, the complete variable domain is EPEVTQTPSHQVTQMGQEVILRCVPISNHLYFYWYRQILGQKVEFLVSFYNNEISEKSEIFDDQFSVERPDGSNFTLKIRSTKLEDSAMYFCASRAGQGEGEQYFGPGTRLTVT.

The sample holds many counts of this clone. The J gene is TRBJ2-7, the V gene TRBV20-1; 14 nucleotides line up with TRBD2. Germline CDR1 reads DFQATT; CDR2 reads SNEGSKA (reference sequence). J lost 0 bases, V lost 3 bases, and 10 bases had no gene match. The CDR3 contains 18 residues. The CDR3 reads CSASAPGLAGVGSYEQYF. The CDR3 nucleotides read TGCAGTGCTAGCGCACCGGGACTAGCGGGGGTTGGCTCCTACGAGCAGTACTTC.

This clone was seen many times. The V and J genes are TRBV20-1 and TRBJ1-6; the D is unclear. This CDR3 has 13 amino acids. Germline assignment: CDR1 DFQATT and CDR2 SNEGSKA (reference sequence). The V gene lost 0 bases and the J gene lost 6 bases, with 6 bases spanning the gap. The CDR3: CSAREQVNSPLHF. The CDR3 bases are TGCAGTGCTAGAGAGCAGGTTAATTCACCCCTCCACTTT.

Comments on this clone: A much larger clone is a single base away; this may be a read error. J is TRBJ2-5 and V is TRBV20-1; a weak D match, TRBD2 (6 bases). The germline gives CDR1 DFQATT, CDR2 SNEGSKA (reference sequence). The V and J ends lost 5 bases and 1 base respectively, with 14 bases between them. The CDR3 runs 14 residues. The CDR3 here is CSAGASEGQETQYF. The CDR3 nucleotides read TGCAGTGCTGGGGCGTCGGAGGGCCAAGAGACCCAGTACTTC.

At least ten counts were recorded for this clone. The chain has TRBV5-5 and TRBJ1-6, with 7 bases fitting TRBD1. V lost 3 bases, J lost 6 bases, and 12 bases stayed unmatched. The CDR3 contains 17 residues. Germline V gives CDR1 SGHKS, CDR2 YYEKEE (reference sequence). The CDR3 here is CASSSQGGGLSNSPLHF. In nucleotides, the CDR3 is TGTGCCAGCAGCTCCCAAGGGGGCGGTTTGTCTAATTCACCCCTCCACTTT.

This clone occurred many times. This chain connects TRBV27 to TRBJ1-1; unclear D gene. The CDR3 has 13 residues. The germline V and J ends were trimmed by 4 bases and 6 bases, with 12 bases remaining between them. CDR1 is MNHEY, CDR2 SMNVEV, per germline (reference sequence). The CDR3 DNA sequence: TGTGCCAGCAGTTATAACCGCGTTGCTGAAGCTTTCTTT. Residues: CASSYNRVAEAFF.

This chain joins TRBV27 and TRBJ2-2; weak D call: TRBD1 (6 bases). The CDR3 sequence is 13 residues long. V lost 1 base, J lost 11 bases, and 11 bases lay in between. Germline lookup yields CDR1 MNHEY and CDR2 SMNVEV (reference sequence). The CDR3 DNA reads as TGTGCCAGCAGTTTATTATTCAGGGGCGAGCTGTTTTTT. This sequence encodes CASSLLFRGELFF.

This clone was seen at least ten times. The chain combines TRBV20-1 with TRBJ2-7; D remains unclear. The CDR3 is 11 amino acids. V lost 2 bases and J lost 5, with 7 bases in between. Germline CDR1 is DFQATT and CDR2 is SNEGSKA (reference sequence). The CDR3 coding sequence is TGCAGTGCTAGAAGGCAGAACGAGCAGTACTTC. It translates to CSARRQNEQYF.

This clone was counted a few times. The CDR3 protein is CASSEEAGGAETQYF. The DNA for the CDR3 is TGTGCCAGCAGTGAAGAGGCGGGGGGGGCCGAGACCCAGTACTTC. The rearrangement joins TRBV6-1 to TRBJ2-5, with 9 bases aligning to TRBD2. The germline gives CDR1 MNHNS, CDR2 SASEGT. This CDR3 has 15 amino acids. V was clipped by 1 base and J by 5 bases; unmatched bases: 5.

About this clone: This may come from a read error, since a much larger clone is one base off. Other DNA sequences from this sample encode an identical CDR3 as well. V and J are TRBV28 and TRBJ2-5; the D gene could be TRBD1 or TRBD2 (5 bases each). The V and J ends lost 5 bases and 1 base respectively, with 8 bases between them. The CDR3 totals 13 residues. CDR1 is MDHEN and CDR2 is SYDVKM in the germline V gene. CDR3 sequence (DNA): TGTGCCAGCAGTGTCGGGACCCAAGAGACCCAGTACTTC. Protein sequence: CASSVGTQETQYF. Looking up the rest from reference TRBV28 and TRBJ2-5 gives the full variable domain: DVKVTQSSRYLVKRTGEKVFLECVQDMDHENMFWYRQDPGLGLRLIYFSYDVKMKEKGDIPEGYSVSREKKERFSLILESASTNQTSMYLCASSVGTQETQYFGPGTRLLVL.

This clone came up many times. The rearrangement joins TRBV12-3 or TRBV12-4 to TRBJ1-3, with TRBD1 matching 7 bases. V lost 5 bases to trimming and J lost 4 bases; unmatched junction nucleotides: 14. CDR3 length: 17 residues. CDR3 region: CASSPRGRGLAGNTIYF. DNA of the CDR3: TGTGCCAGCAGTCCCAGAGGGAGGGGGCTTGCGGGAAACACCATATATTTT.

This clone appeared many times. The chain uses TRBV24-1 and TRBJ2-1; tentative D call: TRBD2 (7 bases). The CDR3 consists of 15 residues. CDR1 and CDR2 from the germline V gene are KGHDR and SFDVKD. Trimming cost V 9 bases and J 5 bases, with 19 bases left between them. The chain's CDR3 is CATGEGGGAHNEQFF. DNA of the CDR3: TGTGCCACCGGCGAAGGTGGGGGGGCCCACAATGAGCAGTTCTTC.

Of note for this clone: A much larger clone sits a single nucleotide away, making a read error possible. Other DNA sequences from this sample encode an identical CDR3 as well. The rearrangement uses TRBV20-1 and TRBJ2-7, with no clear D. V lost 2 bases and J lost 3, with 8 bases in between. This CDR3 has 12 residues. Looked up from germline, CDR1 is DFQATT and CDR2 is SNEGSKA (reference sequence). CDR3 sequence reads: CSARQDSYEQYF. The CDR3 coding sequence is TGCAGTGCTAGACAGGATAGCTACGAGCAGTACTTC.

The V and J genes are TRBV19 and TRBJ1-6; no reliable D call. Germline CDR1 reads LNHDA; CDR2 reads SQIVND (reference sequence). The CDR3 consists of 15 residues. Trimming took 6 bases from V and 5 from J, leaving 14 bases between them. The CDR3 coding sequence is TGTGCCAGTAGCCCTGAATATGTCCATAATTCACCCCTCCACTTT. Translating gives CASSPEYVHNSPLHF.

This clone has a count of ten or more. This chain uses TRBV6-1 with TRBJ2-7; perhaps D is TRBD1 or TRBD2 (6 bases each). This CDR3 has 13 amino acids. Germline CDR1 is MNHNS and CDR2 is SASEGT. Trimming stripped 7 bases from V and 2 bases from J, with 12 bases between. The CDR3 region has the DNA TGTGCCAGCAAAACCGGGGGCACCTACGAGCAGTACTTC. It encodes CASKTGGTYEQYF.

There are many counts of this clone. Since a much larger clone is just one base distant, this may be a read error. V is TRBV11-2 and J is TRBJ1-1; a possible D gene is TRBD1 (6 bases). V was pared by 5 bases and J by 5 bases, with 12 bases between. This CDR3 comprises 13 residues. Per germline, CDR1 SGHAT and CDR2 FQNNGV. CDR3 region: CASSRGGGTEAFF. CDR3 sequence (DNA): TGTGCCAGCAGCCGAGGGGGGGGTACTGAAGCTTTCTTT.

Concerning this clone: A much larger clone lies one base from this, so it may be a read error. The chain uses TRBV4-2 and TRBJ2-2, with 8 nucleotides matching TRBD2. Germline trimming cut 4 bases from V and 1 base from J; bases unmatched to any gene: 14. Germline lookup yields CDR1 LGHNA and CDR2 YNFKEQ. The CDR3 extends over 19 amino acids. The CDR3 loop is CASSRDGEAGELNTGELFF. CDR3 DNA: TGTGCCAGCAGCCGAGATGGGGAAGCGGGGGAGCTGAACACCGGGGAGCTGTTTTTT.

This clone turned up a few times. The chain carries TRBV11-1 and TRBJ2-3; D gene unclear. V was cut by 5 bases and J by 2 bases, with 14 bases left in between. This CDR3 has 15 amino acids. The germline CDR1 and CDR2 sequences are SGHAT and FQDESV (reference sequence). This CDR3 is CASSLSPGSTDTQYF. The DNA for the CDR3 is TGTGCCAGCAGCCTCTCCCCCGGGTCCACAGATACGCAGTATTTT.

This clone has just a few counts. A much larger clone sits a single nucleotide away, making a read error possible. Additional DNA sequences in this sample encode the identical CDR3. This chain joins TRBV5-4 and TRBJ2-2, with 11 bases matching TRBD2. CDR3 length: 17 residues. From germline, CDR1 is SGHNT and CDR2 YYREEE (reference sequence). CDR3 nucleotide sequence: TGTGCCAGCAGCTTCTACCTAGCGGGGGGTAACACAGGGGAGCTGTTTTTT. This encodes CASSFYLAGGNTGELFF.

This clone was picked up many times. The gene calls are TRBV4-1 and TRBJ1-5; a possible D gene is TRBD1 (6 bases). The CDR3 totals 15 residues. The germline V gene encodes CDR1 MGHRA and CDR2 YSYEKL. Between the trimmed V and J ends, which lost 1 base and 5 bases, there was a span of 12 bases. The CDR3 DNA follows: TGCGCCAGCAGCCAAGCGTCAGGGGTCCATCAGCCCCAGCATTTT. Translated: CASSQASGVHQPQHF.

There are many counts of this clone. The rearrangement links TRBV2 to TRBJ2-3; TRBD2 matches 12 bases. With V trimmed by 5 bases and J by 4 bases, 1 base remained unmatched. CDR1 and CDR2 (germline): SNHLY, FYNNEI. The CDR3 has 14 residues. The CDR3 spells CASSSSGGADTQYF. The CDR3 DNA sequence: TGTGCCAGCAGTTCTAGCGGGGGGGCAGATACGCAGTATTTT.

This clone was recorded many times. Distinct nucleotide sequences in the sample also encode this CDR3. The chain links TRBV19 to TRBJ2-1; no clear D. The CDR3 has 13 amino acids. Between the trimmed V and J ends, which lost 5 bases and 2 bases, there was a span of 7 bases. Germline values: CDR1 LNHDA, CDR2 SQIVND (reference sequence). This CDR3 is CASSRTAYNEQFF. Written as DNA, the CDR3 is TGTGCCAGTAGTCGTACCGCCTACAATGAGCAGTTCTTC.

The sample holds many counts of this clone. The gene calls are TRBV6-1 and TRBJ1-5; 7 positions match TRBD1. V trimming: 4 bases; J trimming: 0 bases; junction bases outside the gene matches: 6. Looked up from germline, CDR1 is MNHNS and CDR2 is SASEGT. The CDR3 is 16 amino acids. The CDR3 protein is CASSVGTVASNQPQHF. The CDR3 coding sequence is TGTGCCAGCAGTGTGGGGACAGTTGCTAGCAATCAGCCCCAGCATTTT.